The 26 T cell receptor beta chains reported below all come from one sample, sequenced in a study of blood T cell repertoires in COVID-19 (dated by TCRdb to 2019 to 2021). The library was built by means of the immunoSEQ multiplex PCR assay. This immuneACCESS table, as held by TCRdb, lists in-frame sequences with V and J called but not all clones. Of the missing ones, under half trace to an unresolved V gene in checked studies; the others have no known cause. The sample table holds approximately 500,000 clones, of which 80% to 90% were seen once. The ten biggest clones cover roughly 3.2% of the sample. Sequencing was done on a sample of peripheral blood. The receptors were gathered from a human donor in a cohort sampled during active COVID-19.

This chain connects TRBV11-2 to TRBJ1-2, with TRBD1 matching 9 bases. Germline-derived CDR1 and CDR2 are SGHAT and FQNNGV. Unmatched junction bases numbered 9, after V lost 5 bases and J lost 2 bases. The CDR3 totals 16 residues. The CDR3: CASSHMGQGSNYGYTF. DNA for the CDR3: TGTGCCAGCAGCCACATGGGACAGGGATCGAACTATGGCTACACCTTC.

The chain has TRBV9 and TRBJ2-1, with TRBD1 identical over 9 bases. The CDR3 is 16 amino acids. CDR1 and CDR2 from the germline V gene are SGDLS and YYNGEE. V shed 3 bases and J 6 bases; nucleotides not matched to a gene: 10. DNA for the CDR3: TGTGCCAGCAGCGCCAAGGGGGACAGGGCGGCCAATGAGCAGTTCTTC. Protein: CASSAKGDRAANEQFF.

This clone was found a few times. The chain links TRBV18 to TRBJ2-1; 7 bases agree with TRBD1. CDR3 length equals 15 residues. Germline V gene sequence: CDR1 KGHSH, CDR2 LQKENI. After removal of 0 bases from V and 8 bases from J, the junction contained 7 bases not matched to a gene. Here the CDR3 DNA reads TGTGCCAGCTCACCACCGAGACAGGGTGTCTATGAGCAGTTCTTC. Its translation is CASSPPRQGVYEQFF.

This chain links TRBV11-2 with TRBJ2-7; the match to TRBD2 covers 8 bases. The CDR3 length is 15 residues. Germline values: CDR1 SGHAT, CDR2 FQNNGV. The V gene end was trimmed by 5 bases and the J gene end by 0 bases; junction bases not matched to a gene: 6. The CDR3 protein is CASSALADNSYEQYF. The CDR3 region has the DNA TGTGCCAGCAGCGCACTAGCGGACAACTCCTACGAGCAGTACTTC.

CDR3 DNA sequence: TGTGCCAGCAGCCGACAGGGGGGGAACACTGAAGCTTTCTTT. This encodes CASSRQGGNTEAFF. The chain has TRBV5-4 and TRBJ1-1; TRBD1 agrees at 9 bases. Per germline, CDR1 SGHNT and CDR2 YYREEE (reference sequence). Trimming cost V 4 bases and J 1 base; bases outside gene matches: 2. This CDR3 has 14 amino acids.

The chain has TRBV27 and TRBJ2-1; 8 bases line up with TRBD2. Looked up from germline, CDR1 is MNHEY and CDR2 is SMNVEV (reference sequence). The length of the CDR3 is 13 residues. V shed 7 bases, J shed 7 bases, and the junction held 6 bases outside the gene matches. The CDR3 DNA reads as TGTGCCAGCAATCCAGCGGGAGATAATGAGCAGTTCTTC. Protein product: CASNPAGDNEQFF.

V usage is TRBV6-1 and J usage is TRBJ1-3; TRBD1 aligns across 10 bases. This CDR3 has 16 residues. Trimming cost V 3 bases and J 2 bases; bases outside gene matches: 4. Germline-derived CDR1 and CDR2 are MNHNS and SASEGT. The DNA of the CDR3 is TGTGCCAGCAGTGATACCGGGACAGGGGCTGGAAACACCATATATTTT. It translates to CASSDTGTGAGNTIYF.

The gene calls are TRBV18 and TRBJ2-1, with D tentatively TRBD1 (5 bases). There are 14 residues in the CDR3. The germline V gene has CDR1 KGHSH and CDR2 LQKENI. Trimming cost V 4 bases and J 8 bases, with 15 bases left between them. CDR3 sequence: CASSLEETVDEQFF. The DNA for the CDR3 is TGTGCCAGCTCACTCGAGGAGACAGTGGATGAGCAGTTCTTC.

J is TRBJ1-2 and V is TRBV7-9; D unresolved. The CDR3 length is 14 residues. Germline CDR1 is SEHNR and CDR2 is FQNEAQ (reference sequence). V was shortened by 1 base and J by 3 bases, with 9 bases between the two germline ends. CDR3 DNA sequence: TGTGCCAGCAGCTTAGGTTTAACGGACTATGGCTACACCTTC. Protein sequence: CASSLGLTDYGYTF.

V gene TRBV5-4 combines with J gene TRBJ1-2; 9 bases line up with TRBD1. Germline values: CDR1 SGHNT, CDR2 YYREEE (reference sequence). The CDR3 runs to 15 residues. Unmatched junction bases numbered 4, after V lost 2 bases and J lost 2 bases. The CDR3 bases are TGTGCCAGCAGCTTCCCGGGACAGGGAAACTATGGCTACACCTTC. It translates to CASSFPGQGNYGYTF.

Of note for this clone: Other DNA sequences from this sample encode an identical CDR3 as well. The rearrangement joins TRBV19 to TRBJ1-1, with a tentative D call TRBD1 (5 bases). V gave up 3 bases and J gave up 1 base, with 9 bases separating them. CDR1 is LNHDA and CDR2 is SQIVND in the germline V gene (reference sequence). This CDR3 has 14 residues. The CDR3 sequence: CASSIGQPNTEAFF. The CDR3, as DNA: TGTGCCAGTAGTATTGGACAACCGAACACTGAAGCTTTCTTT. Supplemented by reference TRBV19 and TRBJ1-1, the full variable domain reads DGGITQSPKYLFRKEGQNVTLSCEQNLNHDAMYWYRQDPGQGLRLIYYSQIVNDFQKGDIAEGYSVSREKKESFPLTVTSAQKNPTAFYLCASSIGQPNTEAFFGQGTRLTVV.

DNA of the CDR3: TGTGCCAGCAGCTTAAGAGTGAGCAATCAGCCCCAGCATTTT. This encodes CASSLRVSNQPQHF. The chain links TRBV5-6 to TRBJ1-5; D is ambiguous. Germline CDR1 reads SGHDT; CDR2 reads YYEEEE. The CDR3 length is 14 residues. V was pared by 2 bases and J by 1 base, with 7 bases between.

The chain combines TRBV12-5 with TRBJ2-1; 10 bases line up with TRBD2. The germline V gene has CDR1 LGHNT and CDR2 FRNRAP. The CDR3 loop spans 17 amino acids. V lost 3 bases, J lost 4 bases, and 9 bases stayed unmatched. CDR3 residues: CASGLGLAGANYNEQFF. CDR3 DNA sequence: TGTGCTAGTGGTTTAGGGCTAGCGGGGGCTAATTACAATGAGCAGTTCTTC.

The chain is built from TRBV29-1 and TRBJ2-7; 8 nucleotides agree with TRBD2. The germline V gene has CDR1 SQVTM and CDR2 ANQGSEA. CDR3 length equals 14 residues. J was trimmed by 3 bases and V by 0 bases; bases with no gene match: 4. CDR3 loop: CSVEDPAGGYEQYF. The CDR3 bases are TGCAGCGTTGAAGATCCTGCGGGGGGCTACGAGCAGTACTTC.

CDR3 in amino acids: CASRREDNTGELFF. The CDR3 DNA follows: TGTGCCAGTCGGCGGGAGGACAACACCGGGGAGCTGTTTTTT. The genes are TRBV19 and TRBJ2-2; 8 nucleotides align to TRBD2. Looked up from germline, CDR1 is LNHDA and CDR2 is SQIVND (reference sequence). The CDR3 loop spans 14 amino acids. Trimming cost V 8 bases and J 2 bases; bases outside gene matches: 4.

CDR3 region: CASSFGSGQFYEQYF. In nucleotides, the CDR3 is TGTGCCAGCAGCTTTGGGAGCGGACAGTTCTACGAGCAGTACTTC. V and J are TRBV11-3 and TRBJ2-7; TRBD1 is a possible D gene (6 bases). The CDR3 spans 15 residues. The V gene lost 3 bases and the J gene lost 3 bases, with 15 bases spanning the gap. From germline, CDR1 is SGHNT and CDR2 YENEEA.

This chain links TRBV7-6 with TRBJ2-1; 10 bases fit TRBD1. The CDR3 is made up of 15 amino acids. After removal of 6 bases from V and 5 bases from J, the junction contained 7 bases not matched to a gene. Looked up from germline, CDR1 is SGHVS and CDR2 is FNYEAQ. The CDR3 nucleotides read TGTGCCAGCAGTTACTCCGGGACAGGGGACAATGAGCAGTTCTTC. Translating gives CASSYSGTGDNEQFF.

V and J are TRBV15 and TRBJ2-5, with 8 nucleotides matching TRBD1. This CDR3 has 15 amino acids. The V gene end was trimmed by 6 bases and the J gene end by 5 bases; junction bases not matched to a gene: 11. From germline, CDR1 is LNHNV and CDR2 YYDKDF (reference sequence). The DNA of the CDR3 is TGTGCCACCAGTCCAGCAGGGGGCGGTTCGGAGACCCAGTACTTC. Translated: CATSPAGGGSETQYF.

This clone was observed a single time. The V and J genes are TRBV5-8 and TRBJ1-5; D uncertain. The CDR3 length is 18 residues. V was shortened by 4 bases and J by 0 bases, with 20 bases between the two germline ends. Germline V gene sequence: CDR1 SGHTS, CDR2 YDEGEE. CDR3 protein: CASSALYISGYSNQPQHF. For the CDR3, the DNA is TGTGCCAGCAGCGCGCTTTATATCTCAGGATATAGCAATCAGCCCCAGCATTTT.

As to this clone: The same CDR3 arises from other DNA sequences in this sample as well. V and J are TRBV5-6 and TRBJ2-7; 9 bases agree with TRBD1. V dropped 4 bases and J dropped 6; count of bases not matched to a gene: 8. The germline V gene has CDR1 SGHDT and CDR2 YYEEEE. The CDR3 spans 14 residues. CDR3 DNA sequence: TGTGCCAGCAGCAGAGGGGACAGGGTCGGCGAGCAGTACTTC. This gives the protein CASSRGDRVGEQYF.

The chain links TRBV20-1 to TRBJ2-1; D is possibly TRBD2 (6 bases). V shed 6 bases and J shed 8 bases, with 8 bases lying between them. This CDR3 is 10 amino acids long. Germline lookup yields CDR1 DFQATT and CDR2 SNEGSKA (reference sequence). CDR3 in amino acids: CSATSHEQFF. In nucleotides, the CDR3 is TGCAGTGCAACTAGCCATGAGCAGTTCTTC.

J is TRBJ1-3 and V is TRBV6-5, with unresolved D. The CDR3 runs to 10 residues. Germline values: CDR1 MNHEY, CDR2 SVGAGI. CDR3 DNA: TGTGCTTTCGGGGAAAACACCATATATTTT. Translation: CAFGENTIYF.

The count of this clone is one. The genes are TRBV30 and TRBJ1-3, with a weak D call TRBD1 (5 bases). Germline lookup yields CDR1 GTSNPN and CDR2 SVGIG (reference sequence). The V gene lost 0 bases and the J gene lost 0 bases, with 18 bases spanning the gap. This CDR3 region has 18 residues. The CDR3, as DNA: TGTGCCTGGAGTGTATCAGGACAAGCCCTCTTCTCTGGAAACACCATATATTTT. Amino acids: CAWSVSGQALFSGNTIYF. Full variable domain (missing parts from reference TRBV30 and TRBJ1-3): SQTIHQWPATLVQPVGSPLSLECTVEGTSNPNLYWYRQAAGRGLQLLFYSVGIGQISSEVPQNLSASRPQDRQFILSSKKLLLSDSGFYLCAWSVSGQALFSGNTIYFGEGSWLTVV.

J is TRBJ2-7 and V is TRBV9, with 7 bases that match TRBD2. CDR1 and CDR2 (germline): SGDLS, YYNGEE. Trimming at V came to 0 bases and at J to 6 bases, leaving 3 bases not matched to a gene. This CDR3 comprises 13 residues. CDR3 bases: TGTGCCAGCAGCGTAGCGGGAGGACTCGAGCAGTACTTC. Translating it yields CASSVAGGLEQYF.

The chain carries TRBV30 and TRBJ1-5; the match to TRBD1 covers 10 bases. The germline gives CDR1 GTSNPN, CDR2 SVGIG (reference sequence). J was trimmed by 0 bases and V by 0 bases; bases with no gene match: 14. The CDR3 runs to 20 residues. CDR3 DNA: TGTGCCTGGAGTGTACGAGGTTGGGGACAGGGGAGAGGTAGCAATCAGCCCCAGCATTTT. Translated, it gives CAWSVRGWGQGRGSNQPQHF. The whole variable domain, remainder taken from reference TRBV30 and TRBJ1-5, is SQTIHQWPATLVQPVGSPLSLECTVEGTSNPNLYWYRQAAGRGLQLLFYSVGIGQISSEVPQNLSASRPQDRQFILSSKKLLLSDSGFYLCAWSVRGWGQGRGSNQPQHFGDGTRLSIL.

This chain uses TRBV9 with TRBJ2-2, with 9 positions matching TRBD1. This CDR3 comprises 20 residues. The V gene end was trimmed by 3 bases and the J gene end by 5 bases; junction bases not matched to a gene: 20. Germline values: CDR1 SGDLS, CDR2 YYNGEE. The chain's CDR3 is CASSAHIIRRTGGRTGELFF. In nucleotides, the CDR3 is TGTGCCAGCAGCGCGCATATTATAAGGAGAACAGGGGGCCGAACCGGGGAGCTGTTTTTT. Using reference TRBV9 and TRBJ2-2 for the parts outside the CDR3, the full variable domain is DSGVTQTPKHLITATGQRVTLRCSPRSGDLSVYWYQQSLDQGLQFLIQYYNGEERAKGNILERFSAQQFPDLHSELNLSSLELGDSALYFCASSAHIIRRTGGRTGELFFGEGSRLTVL.